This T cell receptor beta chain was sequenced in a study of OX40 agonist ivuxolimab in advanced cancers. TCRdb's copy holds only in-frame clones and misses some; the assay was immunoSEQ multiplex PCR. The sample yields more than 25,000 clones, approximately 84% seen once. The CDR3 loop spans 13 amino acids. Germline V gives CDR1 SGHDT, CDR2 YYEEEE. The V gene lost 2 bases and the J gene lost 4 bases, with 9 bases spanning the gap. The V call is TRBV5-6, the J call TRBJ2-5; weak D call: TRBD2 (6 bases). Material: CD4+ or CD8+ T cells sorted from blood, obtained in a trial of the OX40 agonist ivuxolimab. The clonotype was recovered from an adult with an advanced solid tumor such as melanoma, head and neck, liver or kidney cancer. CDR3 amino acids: CASSFRGIETQYF. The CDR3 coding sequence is TGTGCCAGCAGCTTCCGGGGGATAGAGACCCAGTACTTC. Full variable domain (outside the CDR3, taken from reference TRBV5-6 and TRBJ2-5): DAGVTQSPTHLIKTRGQQVTLRCSPKSGHDTVSWYQQALGQGPQFIFQYYEEEERQRGNFPDRFSGHQFPNYSSELNVNALLLGDSALYLCASSFRGIETQYFGPGTRLLVL.